The present T cell receptor (beta chain) was sequenced within a study of blood T cells in healthy people across ages. CDR1 SGHTA and CDR2 FQGNSA come from the germline V gene. This CDR3 spans 13 amino acids. Trimming pared 0 bases from V and 6 bases from J, leaving 8 bases between. This clonotype was seen more than once but under ten times. The antigen remains unidentified. Total RNA extracted from each sample amounted to at least 6 micrograms. Then a second PCR, running roughly 7 to 11 cycles, was carried out with a sample-barcoded 5' primer and a J-beta primer mix. MiXCR, run by TCRdb on the 5' RACE reads, gives a single entry per CDR3 protein. The sample consists of about 720,000 distinct CDR3 sequences, about a fifth of them appearing once. General study results and limits: Fewer expanded clones and more diversity marked long-lived versus aged donors. The study found TCR beta diversity correlated strongly with naive T cell percentage.

The material sequenced was blood. This clonotype originated in a man between 65 and 85 years old in good health. J is TRBJ1-2 and V is TRBV7-2; D possibly corresponds to TRBD1 (5 bases). In DNA, the CDR3 is TGTGCCAGCAGCTTAGCAGGGGTAGATGGCTACACCTTC. It specifies CASSLAGVDGYTF.